The clone carrying this TCR beta chain occurred a few times. Antigen specificity is unknown. This entry is derived from a study of regulatory T cells in long-lasting Graves disease. Regarding the study as a whole: There was favoring of TRBV28, TRBJ1-2 and TRBJ2-5 in persistent disease. Sample size, which was small, may have reduced accuracy.

V trimming: 0 bases; J trimming: 4 bases; junction bases outside the gene matches: 6. The CDR3 runs 15 residues. Germline V gene data show CDR1 as SGHRS and CDR2 as YFSETQ. The TCR beta library used iRepertoire HTBI primers with Arm-PCR amplification of CDR3. Via MiXCR, TCRdb re-called the multiplex PCR reads, giving one row per CDR3 protein. The repertoire holds 500,000 or so distinct CDR3 sequences, with 14% as singletons. As for time point: newly diagnosed GD, antithyroid drugs for less than 3 months. From PBMCs, RNA was extracted and then used to make the TCR library. The collection involved drawing 8 to 9 milliliters of peripheral blood into EDTA tubes. A further study also used this sample, focusing on T cells in Graves' hyperthyroidism and ophthalmopathy. That work states: Patients having uncontrolled infection, another autoimmune disease, pregnancy or lactation were not included.

Sequencing used peripheral blood mononuclear cells (PBMCs), obtained at new diagnosis, from a patient treated with antithyroid drugs. This sequence originates from a woman aged 45-59 years with Graves disease. The V call is TRBV5-1, the J call TRBJ2-7, with 8 bases aligning to TRBD1. As DNA, the CDR3 is TGCGCCAGCAGCTTGGGGGCAGGGGGCATATACGAGCAGTACTTC. Protein sequence: CASSLGAGGIYEQYF.